The 27 T cell receptor beta chains given below trace back to one sample, sequenced in a study of OX40 agonist ivuxolimab in advanced cancers. Repertoires were generated with immunoSEQ multiplex PCR, while TCRdb's copy carries only in-frame clones and drops some. Here the sample spans tens of thousands of clones, just over 85% being singletons. The source material was CD4+ or CD8+ T cells sorted from blood, sampled in a trial of the OX40 agonist ivuxolimab. All receptors come from an adult with an advanced solid tumor such as melanoma, head and neck, liver or kidney cancer.

This clone was seen just once. The chain employs TRBV19 and TRBJ2-7; D might be TRBD1 (6 bases). Looked up from germline, CDR1 is LNHDA and CDR2 is SQIVND (reference sequence). Between the trimmed V and J ends, which lost 3 bases and 4 bases, there was a span of 16 bases. CDR3 length: 15 amino acids. CDR3 in DNA: TGTGCCAGTAGTATCGGGCCAGGGGAGACTTACGAGCAGTACTTC. Its protein is CASSIGPGETYEQYF.

This chain links TRBV7-9 with TRBJ2-2; TRBD2 agrees at 7 bases. J was trimmed by 7 bases and V by 2 bases; bases with no gene match: 4. This CDR3 comprises 14 residues. CDR1 and CDR2 from the germline V gene are SEHNR and FQNEAQ (reference sequence). The DNA of the CDR3 is TGTGCCAGCAGCTTACAGGGAGGGGTCGGGGAGCTGTTTTTT. As protein: CASSLQGGVGELFF.

The chain links TRBV7-2 to TRBJ2-1; either TRBD1 or TRBD2 may supply D (5 bases each). The CDR3 runs to 15 residues. V was trimmed by 4 bases and J by 4 bases, leaving 14 bases between them. Germline lookup yields CDR1 SGHTA and CDR2 FQGNSA. The CDR3 loop reads CASSSRTGPYNEQFF. In DNA form, the CDR3 reads TGTGCCAGCAGCTCTCGGACGGGACCTTACAATGAGCAGTTCTTC. Drawing the rest from reference TRBV7-2 and TRBJ2-1, the complete variable domain is GAGVSQSPSNKVTEKGKDVELRCDPISGHTALYWYRQSLGQGLEFLIYFQGNSAPDKSGLPSDRFSAERTGGSVSTLTIQRTQQEDSAVYLCASSSRTGPYNEQFFGPGTRLTVL.

The chain carries TRBV14 and TRBJ2-7; TRBD2 aligns across 12 bases. The CDR3 sequence is 16 residues long. Germline assignment: CDR1 SGHDN and CDR2 FVKESK. V was clipped by 4 bases and J by 2 bases; unmatched bases: 6. CDR3: CASSRGLAGSPYEQYF. CDR3 bases: TGTGCCAGCAGCCGCGGACTAGCGGGATCCCCCTACGAGCAGTACTTC.

On this clone itself: The sample holds other DNA sequences that translate to the same CDR3. V gene TRBV11-3 combines with J gene TRBJ1-6; no reliable D call. The CDR3 is made up of 18 amino acids. V gave up 0 bases and J gave up 0 bases, with 12 bases separating them. Germline CDR1 reads SGHNT; CDR2 reads YENEEA. CDR3 residues: CASSLDQGGSSYNSPLHF. The CDR3 DNA reads TGTGCCAGCAGCTTAGACCAAGGAGGAAGCTCCTATAATTCACCCCTCCACTTT.

The V call is TRBV13, the J call TRBJ2-7; a weak D match, TRBD1 (5 bases). This CDR3 region has 15 residues. The germline gives CDR1 PRHDT, CDR2 FYEKMQ (reference sequence). Trimming stripped 0 bases from V and 6 bases from J, with 15 bases between. This CDR3 is CASSLGSISGLEQYF. The CDR3 DNA is TGTGCCAGCAGCTTAGGCTCGATTTCAGGGCTCGAGCAGTACTTC.

Only one count was recorded for this clone. This chain connects TRBV27 to TRBJ1-3; D uncertain. CDR1 and CDR2 from the germline V gene are MNHEY and SMNVEV (reference sequence). The CDR3 is 14 amino acids. Between the trimmed V and J ends, which lost 8 bases and 0 bases, there was a span of 11 bases. The CDR3 sequence: CASGHWGSGNTIYF. The CDR3 DNA is TGTGCCAGCGGCCACTGGGGCTCTGGAAACACCATATATTTT.

This clone was seen a single time. The chain recombines TRBV25-1 with TRBJ1-4; 8 bases are a match to TRBD1. The CDR3 loop spans 13 amino acids. Germline V gene data show CDR1 as MGHDK and CDR2 as SYGVNS. Losses at the gene ends were 3 bases for V and 7 bases for J; bases not matched to a gene: 1. The CDR3 nucleotides read TGTGCCAGCAGTGACAGGGGGCTTGAAAAACTGTTTTTT. Protein product: CASSDRGLEKLFF. Supplemented by reference TRBV25-1 and TRBJ1-4, the full variable domain reads EADIYQTPRYLVIGTGKKITLECSQTMGHDKMYWYQQDPGMELHLIHYSYGVNSTEKGDLSSESTVSRIRTEHFPLTLESARPSHTSQYLCASSDRGLEKLFFGSGTQLSVL.

V gene TRBV4-3 combines with J gene TRBJ2-2, with 9 bases matching TRBD1. The CDR3 spans 16 residues. J lost 6 bases, V lost 0 bases, and 5 bases had no gene match. CDR1 LGHNA and CDR2 YSLEER come from the germline V gene. CDR3 in DNA: TGCGCCAGCAGCCAAGATTACGGACAGGGGCCCGGGGAGCTGTTTTTT. Residues: CASSQDYGQGPGELFF.

The chain links TRBV7-2 to TRBJ2-1, with D possibly TRBD2 on 5 matching bases. The CDR3 length is 14 residues. Trimming pared 1 base from V and 7 bases from J, leaving 11 bases between. CDR1 and CDR2 from the germline V gene are SGHTA and FQGNSA. CDR3 in DNA: TGTGCCAGCAGCTTAGGTGTCATAGCGAATGAGCAGTTCTTC. The encoded protein is CASSLGVIANEQFF.

The rearrangement links TRBV7-6 to TRBJ1-2, with D perhaps TRBD1 (5 bases). The germline V and J ends were trimmed by 3 bases and 8 bases, with 19 bases remaining between them. CDR3 length: 15 amino acids. Per the germline V gene, CDR1 is SGHVS and CDR2 is FNYEAQ. CDR3 nucleotide sequence: TGTGCCAGCAGCTTGACTTTTGGGGGTTCGTCAGGCTACACCTTC. This gives the protein CASSLTFGGSSGYTF.

The chain uses TRBV18 and TRBJ1-1; possibly TRBD1 for D (5 bases). The CDR3 has 14 residues. Germline CDR1 KGHSH, CDR2 LQKENI. The germline V and J ends were trimmed by 8 bases and 0 bases, with 13 bases remaining between them. In DNA, the CDR3 is TGTGCCAGCGCCACAGGAGTCATGAACACTGAAGCTTTCTTT. Residues: CASATGVMNTEAFF.

The rearrangement links TRBV4-1 to TRBJ2-2, with TRBD1 matching over 8 bases. This CDR3 spans 16 amino acids. The trim removed 5 bases at V and 4 bases at J, leaving 9 bases unmatched. Germline-derived CDR1 and CDR2 are MGHRA and YSYEKL. CDR3 region: CASSTPGQGGTGELFF. The DNA for the CDR3 is TGCGCCAGCAGCACCCCCGGACAGGGTGGCACCGGGGAGCTGTTTTTT.

J is TRBJ2-1 and V is TRBV2, with D perhaps matching TRBD1 or TRBD2 (7 bases each). V was cut by 4 bases and J by 8 bases, with 18 bases left in between. Looked up from germline, CDR1 is SNHLY and CDR2 is FYNNEI. There are 15 residues in the CDR3. The CDR3 DNA reads TGTGCCAGCAGTGGGGGAGGGGGCCACGGGGATGAGCAGTTCTTC. This encodes CASSGGGGHGDEQFF.

The rearrangement uses TRBV18 and TRBJ1-4; D may be TRBD1 (6 bases). Looked up from germline, CDR1 is KGHSH and CDR2 is LQKENI. The CDR3 is made up of 14 amino acids. V gave up 6 bases and J gave up 13 bases, with 21 bases separating them. In DNA form, the CDR3 reads TGTGCCAGCTCGTACGGGCAGGGGTCGTGGAGACTGTTTTTT. Encoded protein: CASSYGQGSWRLFF.

This chain uses TRBV11-2 with TRBJ1-1; D is ambiguous. The CDR3 covers 13 residues. Germline-derived CDR1 and CDR2 are SGHAT and FQNNGV. V lost 1 base, J lost 5 bases, and 8 bases lay in between. The CDR3 spells CASSLVAQTEAFF. In DNA form, the CDR3 reads TGTGCCAGCAGCTTAGTAGCGCAGACTGAAGCTTTCTTT.

The chain couples TRBV6-5 to TRBJ2-5; 16 nucleotides line up with TRBD2. The germline gives CDR1 MNHEY, CDR2 SVGAGI. The CDR3 sequence is 15 residues long. V trimming: 6 bases; J trimming: 3 bases; junction bases outside the gene matches: 1. CDR3 in amino acids: CASRGLAGGEETQYF. The CDR3 region has the DNA TGTGCCAGCAGGGGACTAGCGGGGGGGGAAGAGACCCAGTACTTC.

Comments on this clone: Relative to the germline gene, one junction end is altered; a read error may explain this. In DNA, the CDR3 is TGCGCCAGCAGCCAAGTCGACATGGGGCTTTTCTCCTACAATGAGCGGTTCTTC. The encoded protein is CASSQVDMGLFSYNERFF. The chain couples TRBV4-1 to TRBJ2-1, with D possibly being TRBD1 (5 bases). This CDR3 is built from 18 residues. CDR1 MGHRA and CDR2 YSYEKL come from the germline V gene.

The chain joins TRBV19 to TRBJ1-3, with D unclear. The CDR3 has 17 amino acids. The germline V and J ends were trimmed by 5 bases and 4 bases, with 21 bases remaining between them. Germline V gene lookup returns CDR1 LNHDA and CDR2 SQIVND (reference sequence). Here the CDR3 DNA reads TGTGCCAGTAGTCTTCTAAGTTTGAGGGCCCCAGGAAACACCATATATTTT. Its translation is CASSLLSLRAPGNTIYF.

This chain uses TRBV27 with TRBJ2-5; D unresolved. CDR1 MNHEY and CDR2 SMNVEV come from the germline V gene (reference sequence). Trimming removed 3 bases at V and 1 base at J, with 9 bases between. This CDR3 spans 14 amino acids. The CDR3 reads CASSFRAPQETQYF. The CDR3 DNA reads TGTGCCAGCAGTTTCCGTGCCCCCCAAGAGACCCAGTACTTC.

This sequence joins TRBV4-1 and TRBJ2-7; D possibly corresponds to TRBD2 (5 bases). Germline V CDR1 and CDR2: MGHRA, YSYEKL. This CDR3 spans 15 amino acids. Between the trimmed V and J ends, which lost 4 bases and 2 bases, there was a span of 15 bases. The CDR3 DNA sequence: TGCGCCAGCAGCCGATCCGGGGAAGGGACCTACGAGCAGTACTTC. It codes for CASSRSGEGTYEQYF.

The rearrangement uses TRBV5-1 and TRBJ2-1; no definite D call. V was pared by 9 bases and J by 1 base, with 17 bases between. Germline V gene sequence: CDR1 SGHRS, CDR2 YFSETQ. CDR3 length: 15 amino acids. CDR3 DNA: TGCGCCACCGCTCTGGGGTTCGGTTCCTACAATGAGCAGTTCTTC. Protein product: CATALGFGSYNEQFF.

Only a few counts were recorded for this clone. This chain joins TRBV7-2 and TRBJ2-7; the match to TRBD2 covers 10 bases. CDR1 is SGHTA and CDR2 is FQGNSA in the germline V gene. The CDR3 runs to 14 residues. V was pared by 2 bases and J by 5 bases, with 3 bases of the junction left unmatched. The CDR3 region has the DNA TGTGCCAGCAGCTTACTTACTAGCGGGGACGAGCAGTACTTC. It specifies CASSLLTSGDEQYF.

This clone was observed once. J is TRBJ1-2 and V is TRBV5-4; D unclear. The CDR3 is 12 residues long. Germline loops: CDR1 SGHNT, CDR2 YYREEE (reference sequence). V dropped 4 bases and J dropped 7 bases, with 11 bases sitting between them. The CDR3 here is CASSPVWGGYTF. In nucleotides, the CDR3 is TGTGCCAGCAGCCCCGTATGGGGTGGCTACACCTTC.

This clone appeared a few times. One end of the junction varies from germline; a read error may be responsible. This sequence joins TRBV30 and TRBJ2-7; 7 nucleotides align to TRBD2. CDR1 GTSNPN and CDR2 SVGIG come from the germline V gene (reference sequence). The CDR3 is made up of 11 amino acids. This CDR3 reads CAWSVGGKGHF. DNA for the CDR3: TGTGCCTGGAGTGTGGGGGGGAAGGGGCACTTC.

This rearrangement joins TRBV5-1 to TRBJ2-1, with a possible D match to TRBD2 (5 bases). V lost 1 base to trimming and J lost 5 bases, with 13 bases between them. Germline lookup yields CDR1 SGHRS and CDR2 YFSETQ. This CDR3 is 15 amino acids long. The CDR3 spells CASSLLAGENNEQFF. The CDR3 DNA is TGCGCCAGCAGCTTGTTGGCCGGGGAGAACAATGAGCAGTTCTTC. The whole variable domain, filled in from reference TRBV5-1 and TRBJ2-1, reads KAGVTQTPRYLIKTRGQQVTLSCSPISGHRSVSWYQQTPGQGLQFLFEYFSETQRNKGNFPGRFSGRQFSNSRSEMNVSTLELGDSALYLCASSLLAGENNEQFFGPGTRLTVL.

The chain carries TRBV27 and TRBJ1-1, with D possibly TRBD1 on 6 matching bases. Between the trimmed V and J ends, which lost 2 bases and 7 bases, there was a span of 14 bases. Germline V CDR1 and CDR2: MNHEY, SMNVEV (reference sequence). This CDR3 is 14 amino acids long. This CDR3 is CASSLHRTALEAFF. CDR3 nucleotides: TGTGCCAGCAGTTTACACCGGACAGCACTTGAAGCTTTCTTT.